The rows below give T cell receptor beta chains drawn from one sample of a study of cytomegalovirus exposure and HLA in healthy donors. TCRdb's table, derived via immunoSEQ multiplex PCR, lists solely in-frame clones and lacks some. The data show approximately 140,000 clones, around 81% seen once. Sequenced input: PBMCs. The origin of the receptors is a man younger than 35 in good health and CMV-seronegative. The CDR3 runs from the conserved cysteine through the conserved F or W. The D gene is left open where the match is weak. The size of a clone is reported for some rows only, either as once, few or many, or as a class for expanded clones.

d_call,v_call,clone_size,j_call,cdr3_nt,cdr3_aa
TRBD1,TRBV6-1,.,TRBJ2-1,TGTGCCAGCAGCGTGACAGGGACCGGATACAATGAGCAGTTCTTC,CASSVTGTGYNEQFF
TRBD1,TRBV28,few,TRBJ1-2,TGTGCCAGCAGTTTTTCGGACAGGGCCGCTGGCTACACCTTC,CASSFSDRAAGYTF
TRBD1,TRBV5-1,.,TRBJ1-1,TGCGCCAGCTCCTTACCGACAGGGAGGAACACTGAAGCTTTCTTT,CASSLPTGRNTEAFF
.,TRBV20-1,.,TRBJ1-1,TGCAGTGCTTGGGGGGACCAAGCTTTCTTT,CSAWGDQAFF
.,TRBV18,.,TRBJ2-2,TGTGCCAGCTCACCGGGCAACGGGGAGCTGTTTTTT,CASSPGNGELFF
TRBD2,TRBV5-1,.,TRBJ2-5,TGCGCCAGCAGCCGACTAGCGGGGGAAGAGACCCAGTACTTC,CASSRLAGEETQYF
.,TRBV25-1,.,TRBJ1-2,TGTGCCAGCAGACGGGATAACTATGGCTACACCTTC,CASRRDNYGYTF
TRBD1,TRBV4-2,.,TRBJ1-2,TGTGCCAGCAGCCAAGATAGAGGGAGACAGGGGAACTATGGCTACACCTTC,CASSQDRGRQGNYGYTF
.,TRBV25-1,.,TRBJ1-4,TGTGCCAGCAGTGTAACCCTGGGGGCGCAATCTAATGAAAAACTGTTTTTT,CASSVTLGAQSNEKLFF
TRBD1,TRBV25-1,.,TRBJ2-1,TGTGCCAGCAGTGGAGGGACAGCCTACAATGAGCAGTTCTTC,CASSGGTAYNEQFF
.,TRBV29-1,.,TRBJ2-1,TGCAGCGTCCCGACAGGATATTTGGAGTTCTTC,CSVPTGYLEFF
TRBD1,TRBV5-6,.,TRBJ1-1,TGTGCCAGCAGCCCTACAGGGGGTCAGAACACTGAAGCTTTCTTT,CASSPTGGQNTEAFF
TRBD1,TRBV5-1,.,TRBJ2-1,TGCGCCAGCAGCTTAGCAGGGGGCAATGAGCAGTTCTTC,CASSLAGGNEQFF
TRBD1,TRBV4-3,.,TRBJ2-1,TGCGCCAGCAGCCAAGAGGGGACAGCCCTCAATGAGCAGTTCTTC,CASSQEGTALNEQFF
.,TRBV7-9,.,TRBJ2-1,TGTGCCAGCAGCGGGTACAGAGAGTCCGATGAGCAGTTCTTC,CASSGYRESDEQFF
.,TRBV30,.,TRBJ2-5,TGTGCCTGGAGTGTAGGCGGGGCAGGGGAGACCCAGTACTTC,CAWSVGGAGETQYF
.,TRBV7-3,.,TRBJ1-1,TGTGCCAGCAGCTTAACGGTTGCGTCTGAAGCTTTCTTT,CASSLTVASEAFF
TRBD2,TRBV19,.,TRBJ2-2,TGTGCCAGCATAGCGGGGGAGAACACCGGGGAGCTGTTTTTT,CASIAGENTGELFF
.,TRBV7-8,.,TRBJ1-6,TGTGCCAGCAGCTTAGGTAGCAGCGGTTCACCCCTCCACTTT,CASSLGSSGSPLHF
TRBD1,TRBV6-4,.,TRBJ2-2,TGTGCCAGCAGTGCATCGGGACAGCACACCGGGGAGCTGTTTTTT,CASSASGQHTGELFF
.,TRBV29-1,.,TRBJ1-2,TGCAGCGTTAGCCGGCAGGGAAGGAGCTATGGCTACACCTTC,CSVSRQGRSYGYTF
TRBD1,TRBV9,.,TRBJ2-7,TGTGCCAGCAGCCCTGGGACAGCAGCCTACGAGCAGTACTTC,CASSPGTAAYEQYF